The present T cell receptor beta chain was sequenced within a study of cytomegalovirus exposure and HLA in healthy donors (dated by TCRdb to the late 2010s). At the level of the whole study: An earlier analysis of some 620 of the donors reported about 300 Gb of sequence data and about 120 million unique TCR beta sequences obtained from about 200 million T cells. Approximately 300 gigabases of sequencing data and 91 million or so unique TCR sequences made up an early release that covered nearly 650 HLA-typed donors. The genetic ancestry cluster associated with self-reported Caucasian donors included about 84% of the roughly 360 genotyped donors. The study aimed to test whether cataloging public T cell receptors could reveal signatures of past pathogen exposure. The study used immunosequencing to profile the T cell repertoires of around 600 subjects and linked those repertoires to cytomegalovirus serostatus. In addition to the first cohort of hundreds of subjects, a separate validation cohort of 120 different subjects was used. To predict cytomegalovirus infection status, the study combined high-throughput TCR immunosequencing, statistical association of individual TCRs with disease status, and machine learning. In a later analysis, previously published TCR beta repertoires from roughly 710 donors were re-analyzed and high-resolution HLA genotyping was added so that TCR occurrence patterns could be studied. In the later analysis, no new phenotypic data were used to find candidate immune exposures; instead, reliance was placed on TCR beta sequences and their occurrence across donors. An earlier analysis of a few hundred of the donors applied high-throughput TCR beta sequencing to assess whether each TCR beta V gene segment acted as functional or pseudogenic. Donor age, sex, ethnicity and CMV serostatus were collected together with the repertoire data. A later genetic analysis took genome-wide SNP genotypes for 398 of the 666 donors and used that subset as a discovery cohort. All discovery cohort repertoires had been generated using a single sequencing platform. Both class I and class II loci were covered by HLA typing, at four-digit resolution. The number of typed donors differed by locus: about 620-640 for A, B, C, DRB1 and DQB1; 500 to 550 for DQA1; approximately 600 for DPA1; and around 490 for DPB1. Several DR-DQ haplotypes were treated as single units for association and clustering because of strong linkage in the cohort. On average, around 200,000 unique TCR beta nucleotide sequences were sequenced per donor among a few hundred genotyped donors of the cohort, with 15% to 20% of those sequences being non-productive. Broad study findings and their caveats: Immune exposure information for the cohort was limited to CMV serostatus. HLA typing was unavailable for some donors at each locus, so association tests used only the typed subset. The authors suggested that the approach could potentially be extended to other disease states and immunological phenotypes. In a later analysis, most CMV-associated TCR beta chains were found to appear HLA-restricted, with HLA associations seemingly driven largely by CMV exposure. V-gene and J-gene trimming of TCR beta chains was associated with a missense DCLRE1C variant in a later genetic analysis, and the association was replicated in an independent cohort. When HLA alleles, especially DR and DQ, strongly co-occurred, attributing TCR associations to individual alleles was difficult. In the study, 150 to 200 TCR beta chains were listed as associated with cytomegalovirus. In a later analysis, several top co-occurrence clusters were reported to appear linked to parvovirus B19, influenza, CMV and Epstein-Barr virus. Because counts were too low, more than 15 rarely observed V segments, including chromosome 9 orphons, were left out of the earlier analysis of 500 to 750 of the donors. The classifier was reported to diagnose cytomegalovirus status with high specificity and sensitivity in both the original cohort and the validation cohort. In an earlier analysis of fewer than 750 of the donors, most TCR beta V segments were observed in productive rearrangements about 90% or about 30% of the time, broadly matching IMGT annotations. In a later analysis, TCR association rates were found to vary across HLA loci, with the most associated TCRs seen for DRB1 alleles and the fewest for HLA-C alleles. Linkage disequilibrium might explain the correlated functional status among segregating V segments, but an unknown experimental factor could not be ruled out. The sequencing pipeline was judged likely to have produced a cluster of highly shared sequence variants as a technical artifact. In a later analysis, HLA-associated TCR beta chains showed more clonal expansion and lower generation probabilities than non-associated chains that were equally common. The cohort was sequenced for TCR beta chains only, and without alpha or paired-chain data the features that could be detected were limited. The presence/absence analyses assumed that sequencing depth was roughly uniform across donors, and that assumption may not be true. A later analysis associated 15,000 to 20,000 TCR beta sequences with specific HLA alleles at a false discovery rate of 0.05. While some public TCRs were present in many individuals, most TCR sequences turned up only very rarely across donors. In vitro tests confirmed that a few of the cytomegalovirus-associated TCR beta chains recognize cytomegalovirus antigens. A further reported finding was that TCR beta sequences accurately predicted the HLA-A and HLA-B alleles for most subjects in the first cohort. According to a later genetic analysis, donors in an Asian-associated ancestry cluster had fewer N-insertions in productive TCRs than the roughly 670-donor mean.

In total, approximately 690 healthy bone marrow donors made up the cohort. All cohort members were sampled while nominally healthy, although unrecorded immune exposures were likely present. Of the approximately 620 cohort members, around 310 had a positive CMV serostatus and 352 had a negative one, while no CMV serostatus was recorded for the donor. Each donor provided a peripheral blood sample, and peripheral blood mononuclear cells were used for TCR beta sequencing. The Qiagen DNeasy Blood Extraction Kit was used to extract genomic DNA from the blood cell samples. About this clone: Its cognate antigen has yet to be identified. Per-base qualities were not stored, and no clone one base away is much larger.

The library relied on the immunoSEQ multiplex PCR assay. A mixture of 60 forward primers for TCR Vbeta segments and 13 reverse primers for TCR Jbeta segments was used in the multiplex PCR. Amplification of the CDR3 region of rearranged TCR beta genes was performed with a multiplex PCR assay on genomic DNA. Amplified TCR beta libraries were sequenced as 87-base-pair reads on the Illumina HiSeq System. On the authors' methods: Across the roughly 700 repertoires, a later analysis counted roughly 84 million unique TCR beta chains, 8.5 million to 12 million of which were shared by at least two donors. To remove PCR and sequencing errors, raw reads were error-corrected and collapsed into unique sequences using a nearest-neighbor algorithm that merged closely related sequences. Alignment of CDR3 sequences to IMGT reference sequences was used to assign V, D and J gene segments. For a sequence to be retained, a match of at least six nucleotides was required to both a V gene segment and a J gene segment. Rearrangements were called productive when the CDR3 lacked stop codons and stayed in frame with V and J; all others were non-productive. Following IMGT convention, CDR3 was defined as the stretch from the second conserved V-encoded cysteine to the conserved J-encoded phenylalanine. In an earlier analysis of around 570 of the donors, sequences lacking an unambiguous match to a single V gene segment were excluded. An earlier analysis of 587 of the donors classified V segments as functional when productive rearrangements were above 56.7% and as segregating when the standard deviation between donors was above 5%. To diagnose cytomegalovirus status from the catalog of TCR beta chain sequences, a statistical classification framework was built. A later analysis assigned V and J genes by comparing TCR nucleotide sequences with IMGT/GENE-DB human TR gene sequences. The TCRdist pipeline was used in a later analysis to assign CDR3 sequences and most-parsimonious VDJ recombination scenarios. In a later analysis, each TCR beta chain was defined by its CDR3 amino acid sequence together with its V-gene family, and reads lacking a unique V-gene family were excluded. As a way to deal with suspected cross-contamination and a sequencing artifact, a later analysis dropped over 550 nucleotide sequences that were highly shared and had low generation probability. A later analysis calculated a clonal expansion index for each public chain from normalized within-repertoire ranks of inferred template counts. In a later analysis, generation probabilities were computed with a VDJ recombination model fitted to out-of-frame rearrangements, and the resulting probabilities were checked against IGoR. Hypergeometric tests were used in a later analysis to score TCR-TCR, TCR-HLA and TCR-CMV co-occurrence, with a repertoire-size bias correction applied to the TCR pairs. In a later analysis, false discovery rates were estimated by permuting HLA or CMV assignments 20 times. In a later analysis, co-occurring TCRs were grouped with DBSCAN, and TCRdist sequence similarity was added when clustering was performed within HLA-allele-positive subsets. Co-occurrence clustering excluded repertoires with fewer than 30,000 or more than 120,000 public chains, plus five with anomalous nucleotide sharing. This immuneACCESS table, as held by TCRdb, lists in-frame sequences with V and J called but not all clones. Of the missing ones, under half trace to an unresolved V gene in checked studies; the others have no known cause. The D gene and trimming were derived from the DNA, and the V and J assignments and clone size from that table. The sample has over 150,000 clones on record, over 75% of them singletons. The ten largest clones represent 1.9% of the sample.

Source material: PBMCs. The receptor comes from a human donor in good health.

CDR3 region: CASRLIPGQGAQPQHF. The nucleotide sequence is TGTGCCAGCAGGTTGATTCCGGGACAGGGGGCTCAGCCCCAGCATTTT. The receptor chain draws on TRBV7-2 and TRBJ1-5, and TRBD1 matches 12 of the central bases. CDR1 SGHTA and CDR2 FQGNSA were looked up in the germline V gene. After removal of 6 bases from V and 6 bases from J, the junction retains 9 bases not matched to a gene. The CDR3 runs 16 residues from the cysteine to the phenylalanine. Just the 48-base CDR3 DNA is kept, in frame starting at base 1.